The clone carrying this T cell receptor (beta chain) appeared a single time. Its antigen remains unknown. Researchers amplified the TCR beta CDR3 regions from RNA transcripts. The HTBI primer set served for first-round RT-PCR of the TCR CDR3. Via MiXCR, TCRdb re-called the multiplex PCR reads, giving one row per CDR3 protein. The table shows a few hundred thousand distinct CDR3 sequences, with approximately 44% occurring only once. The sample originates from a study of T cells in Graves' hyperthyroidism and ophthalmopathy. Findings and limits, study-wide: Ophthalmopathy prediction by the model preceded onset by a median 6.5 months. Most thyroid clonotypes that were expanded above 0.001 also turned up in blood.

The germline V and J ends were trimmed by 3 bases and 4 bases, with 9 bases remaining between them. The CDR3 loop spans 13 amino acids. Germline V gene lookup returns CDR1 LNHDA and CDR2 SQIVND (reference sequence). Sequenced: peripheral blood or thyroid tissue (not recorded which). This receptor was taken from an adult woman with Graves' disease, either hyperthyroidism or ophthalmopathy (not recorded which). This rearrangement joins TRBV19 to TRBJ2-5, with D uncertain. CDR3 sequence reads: CASSIGRRETQYF. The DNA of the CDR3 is TGTGCCAGTAGTATCGGCAGGAGAGAGACCCAGTACTTC.